Below, 26 T cell receptor beta chains from the same sample are listed, as sequenced in a study of beta chain features in type 1 diabetes (dated by TCRdb to the late 2010s). These receptors' antigens are unknown. The paper's findings and limits, for the study overall: A moderate but significant shortening of TCRB CDR3 length was observed in type 1 diabetes patients in all four CD4+ subsets.

Library preparation was by the immunoSEQ multiplex PCR assay. All of the isolated RNA was reverse transcribed with the High Capacity cDNA Reverse Transcription Kit, so expressed TCRB transcripts were sequenced. Here the immuneACCESS table is served through TCRdb, limited to in-frame sequences with V and J called. Missing clones are a known gap in these copies; in checked studies unresolved V genes cover under half, and the rest lacks a known reason. Across this sample there are roughly 240,000 clones, with approximately 25% seen only once. The ten largest clones represent about 0.012% of the sample. The specimen sequenced was naive CD4+ T cells from blood. Reading the label with the study, this specimen's cell subset or site is: true naive CD4+ T cells. These receptors were collected from a woman aged 30 to 39 with type 1 diabetes.

This sequence joins TRBV4-1 and TRBJ2-2; 8 bases are shared with TRBD2. CDR1 and CDR2 (germline): MGHRA, YSYEKL. The J segment lost 5 bases and the V segment lost 4 bases, leaving 12 bases of the junction unmatched. The CDR3 loop spans 17 amino acids. This chain's CDR3 is CASSPGSGSRLTGELFF. CDR3 nucleotides: TGCGCCAGCAGCCCGGGGAGCGGGAGTAGGTTAACCGGGGAGCTGTTTTTT.

This chain links TRBV19 with TRBJ2-1; 14 nucleotides agree with TRBD2. The CDR3 contains 18 residues. The trim removed 0 bases at V and 8 bases at J, leaving 9 bases unmatched. From germline, CDR1 is LNHDA and CDR2 SQIVND (reference sequence). CDR3 coding DNA: TGTGCCAGTAGTATAGATACCCCCGGGACTAGCGGGAGCGATGAGCAGTTCTTC. Encoded protein: CASSIDTPGTSGSDEQFF.

There are a few counts of this clone. The V and J genes are TRBV19 and TRBJ2-1, with 9 bases aligning to TRBD2. Trimming cost V 6 bases and J 6 bases; bases outside gene matches: 9. The CDR3 runs to 15 residues. The germline gives CDR1 LNHDA, CDR2 SQIVND (reference sequence). This CDR3 is CASSALAGPANEQFF. CDR3 sequence (DNA): TGTGCCAGTAGCGCACTAGCGGGTCCTGCCAATGAGCAGTTCTTC.

There are a few counts of this clone. The chain links TRBV6-1 to TRBJ2-7; perhaps TRBD1 as D (5 bases). The germline V gene encodes CDR1 MNHNS and CDR2 SASEGT. V was trimmed by 2 bases and J by 4 bases, leaving 9 bases between them. This CDR3 spans 13 amino acids. In nucleotides, the CDR3 is TGTGCCAGCAGTGAACAGGGCGGTTACGAGCAGTACTTC. Translating gives CASSEQGGYEQYF.

This clone was found a few times. V and J are TRBV2 and TRBJ2-1; 7 bases map to TRBD1. The germline V gene encodes CDR1 SNHLY and CDR2 FYNNEI. The CDR3 has 14 residues. V was pared by 5 bases and J by 2 bases, with 3 bases of the junction left unmatched. The CDR3: CASSPQGPYNEQFF. DNA for the CDR3: TGTGCCAGCAGTCCACAGGGGCCCTACAATGAGCAGTTCTTC.

This clone was observed a few times. The chain has TRBV7-3 and TRBJ2-3; D might be TRBD2 (6 bases). Trimming took off 5 bases at V and 3 bases at J, with 12 bases between the two ends. The length of the CDR3 is 14 residues. Germline-derived CDR1 and CDR2 are SGHTA and FQGTGA. In DNA form, the CDR3 reads TGTGCCAGCAGCGGATCAGGAGGGACAGATACGCAGTATTTT. It encodes CASSGSGGTDTQYF.

The table lists this clone with a few counts. The V gene is TRBV28, the J gene TRBJ1-2; D gene unclear. V lost 2 bases to trimming and J lost 5 bases, with 6 bases between them. CDR3 length: 12 residues. Germline lookup yields CDR1 MDHEN and CDR2 SYDVKM. This CDR3 reads CASSLRLYGYTF. CDR3 in DNA: TGTGCCAGCAGTTTACGGTTGTATGGCTACACCTTC.

The CDR3 DNA sequence: TGTGCCAGCGCCTCGATAGCGGGAGTAAACACCGGGGAGCTGTTTTTT. Encoded protein: CASASIAGVNTGELFF. The chain joins TRBV9 to TRBJ2-2; 9 nucleotides match TRBD2. J gave up 2 bases and V 7 bases, and 9 bases lay outside the gene matches. The germline CDR1 and CDR2 sequences are SGDLS and YYNGEE. The CDR3 extends over 16 amino acids. The full variable domain, with the rest looked up from reference TRBV9 and TRBJ2-2, is DSGVTQTPKHLITATGQRVTLRCSPRSGDLSVYWYQQSLDQGLQFLIQYYNGEERAKGNILERFSAQQFPDLHSELNLSSLELGDSALYFCASASIAGVNTGELFFGEGSRLTVL.

The chain recombines TRBV29-1 with TRBJ2-7; D gene uncertain. Germline CDR1 SQVTM, CDR2 ANQGSEA. The CDR3 consists of 13 residues. The V end lost 4 bases, the J end lost 2 bases, and 12 bases lay between the germline ends. CDR3 in amino acids: CSVGLAQTYEQYF. CDR3 nucleotide sequence: TGCAGCGTTGGGCTTGCACAGACCTACGAGCAGTACTTC.

This clone was seen just once. The gene calls are TRBV6-5 and TRBJ2-6; D unresolved. V was shortened by 5 bases and J by 4 bases, with 9 bases between the two germline ends. CDR1 and CDR2 from the germline V gene are MNHEY and SVGAGI. The CDR3 is 14 amino acids. The CDR3 is CASSPMTGANVLTF. For the CDR3, the DNA is TGTGCCAGCAGTCCTATGACAGGGGCCAACGTCCTGACTTTC.

CDR3 sequence: CASSPGTLTNEQFF. CDR3 nucleotides: TGTGCCAGCAGCCCCGGGACACTCACGAATGAGCAGTTCTTC. V and J are TRBV7-3 and TRBJ2-1; tentative D call: TRBD1 (6 bases). The V gene lost 5 bases and the J gene lost 7 bases, with 15 bases spanning the gap. From germline, CDR1 is SGHTA and CDR2 FQGTGA. The CDR3 contains 14 residues. The full variable domain, rest sourced from reference TRBV7-3 and TRBJ2-1, is GAGVSQTPSNKVTEKGKYVELRCDPISGHTALYWYRQSLGQGPEFLIYFQGTGAADDSGLPNDRFFAVRPEGSVSTLKIQRTERGDSAVYLCASSPGTLTNEQFFGPGTRLTVL.

The genes are TRBV30 and TRBJ1-2, with TRBD1 identical over 7 bases. The CDR3 runs to 11 residues. J gave up 7 bases and V 8 bases, and 7 bases lay outside the gene matches. CDR1 and CDR2 (germline): GTSNPN, SVGIG (reference sequence). The CDR3 DNA is TGTGCCCTTGGGACAGTAGGTGGCTACACCTTC. Amino acids: CALGTVGGYTF.

The V call is TRBV25-1, the J call TRBJ1-2; 7 positions match TRBD1. The CDR3 runs 13 residues. CDR1 is MGHDK and CDR2 is SYGVNS in the germline V gene. V shed 4 bases and J 6 bases; nucleotides not matched to a gene: 5. CDR3 bases: TGTGCCAGCAGTGGAACAGGGGTCGATGGCTACACCTTC. Translating it yields CASSGTGVDGYTF.

The chain couples TRBV7-3 to TRBJ2-3; 8 bases fit TRBD1. V was pared by 5 bases and J by 5 bases, with 6 bases of the junction left unmatched. CDR3 size: 14 residues. Germline V gene data show CDR1 as SGHTA and CDR2 as FQGTGA. CDR3 sequence: CASSVQGAGDTQYF. The DNA for the CDR3 is TGTGCCAGCAGCGTCCAGGGGGCTGGAGATACGCAGTATTTT.

A few counts support this clone. In the same sample, other DNA sequences code for this CDR3. The chain links TRBV7-2 to TRBJ1-1; no definite D call. Germline loops: CDR1 SGHTA, CDR2 FQGNSA. The CDR3 is 13 residues long. V was cut by 1 base and J by 5 bases, with 8 bases left in between. CDR3 sequence reads: CASSLDRDTEAFF. In DNA, the CDR3 is TGTGCCAGCAGCTTAGATCGGGATACTGAAGCTTTCTTT.

This clone was observed a few times. Additional DNA sequences in this sample encode the identical CDR3. The chain recombines TRBV28 with TRBJ2-7; D perhaps matches TRBD2 (6 bases). Per the germline V gene, CDR1 is MDHEN and CDR2 is SYDVKM. This CDR3 has 12 amino acids. Trimming removed 3 bases from V and 3 bases from J, with 6 bases in between. CDR3 amino acids: CASSLGGYEQYF. The CDR3 region has the DNA TGTGCCAGCAGTTTGGGGGGCTACGAGCAGTACTTC.

V usage is TRBV7-3 and J usage is TRBJ1-1; D remains unclear. There are 15 residues in the CDR3. Germline V gives CDR1 SGHTA, CDR2 FQGTGA. V was clipped by 2 bases and J by 0 bases, with 10 bases between them. For the CDR3, the DNA is TGTGCCAGCAGCTTAGGGTCGGGTATGAACACTGAAGCTTTCTTT. The encoded protein is CASSLGSGMNTEAFF.

This clone was picked up a small number of times. This chain joins TRBV19 and TRBJ2-1, with a tentative D call TRBD2 (6 bases). CDR3 length: 13 residues. Germline values: CDR1 LNHDA, CDR2 SQIVND (reference sequence). V was cut by 1 base and J by 10 bases, with 11 bases left in between. CDR3 nucleotide sequence: TGTGCCAGTAGTATAGCGCGGGGCCTGGAGCAGTTCTTC. This codes for CASSIARGLEQFF.

This chain links TRBV11-2 with TRBJ1-1; a weak D match, TRBD1 (5 bases). This CDR3 is 14 amino acids long. The V end lost 4 bases, the J end lost 2 bases, and 11 bases lay between the germline ends. The germline V gene has CDR1 SGHAT and CDR2 FQNNGV. The CDR3 region is CASSWGIHNTEAFF. The CDR3 nucleotides are TGTGCCAGCAGCTGGGGCATTCACAACACTGAAGCTTTCTTT.

As for this clone: The sample has other DNA sequences that encode this CDR3 too. In DNA, the CDR3 is TGTGCCAGCAGACGGACAGGTCAAGAGACCCAGTACTTC. It translates to CASRRTGQETQYF. The chain has TRBV27 and TRBJ2-5; 7 bases map to TRBD1. The CDR3 covers 13 residues. CDR1 and CDR2 from the germline V gene are MNHEY and SMNVEV (reference sequence). Trimming took 6 bases from V and 2 from J; bases not matched to a gene: 3.

This sequence joins TRBV4-1 and TRBJ1-5, with D maybe TRBD1 (5 bases). The V and J ends lost 4 bases and 7 bases respectively, with 14 bases between them. Germline CDR1 and CDR2: MGHRA and YSYEKL. This CDR3 has 14 amino acids. In DNA form, the CDR3 reads TGCGCCAGCAGCCTTTTTCAGGGTTCCCAGCCCCAGCATTTT. Amino acids: CASSLFQGSQPQHF.

Concerning this clone: Other DNA sequences in this specimen translate into the identical CDR3. This sequence joins TRBV28 and TRBJ2-7, with a weak D call TRBD2 (6 bases). The germline gives CDR1 MDHEN, CDR2 SYDVKM. V was clipped by 2 bases and J by 4 bases, with 6 bases between them. This CDR3 is built from 12 residues. The CDR3 region is CASSLRGYEQYF. Written as DNA, the CDR3 is TGTGCCAGCAGTTTACGGGGGTACGAGCAGTACTTC.

This chain uses TRBV4-1 with TRBJ2-1, with TRBD2 identical over 8 bases. This CDR3 comprises 17 residues. The V and J ends lost 1 base and 4 bases, in that order; junction bases with no gene match: 9. Germline V gene sequence: CDR1 MGHRA, CDR2 YSYEKL. The CDR3 bases are TGCGCCAGCAGCCAAGTGTGGAGCGGGAGCAGGTACAATGAGCAGTTCTTC. Protein product: CASSQVWSGSRYNEQFF.

The rearrangement links TRBV7-2 to TRBJ2-7; D is ambiguous. Germline CDR1 SGHTA, CDR2 FQGNSA. CDR3 size: 12 residues. V was pared by 1 base and J by 5 bases, with 6 bases between. CDR3 protein: CASSLDSDEQYF. The DNA for the CDR3 is TGTGCCAGCAGCTTAGACTCGGACGAGCAGTACTTC.

V gene TRBV27 combines with J gene TRBJ1-3; D unclear. V was pared by 3 bases and J by 0 bases, with 9 bases between. The CDR3 has 15 residues. In germline, CDR1 is MNHEY, CDR2 SMNVEV (reference sequence). Written as DNA, the CDR3 is TGTGCCAGCAGTTTGGAGGGAAGCTCTGGAAACACCATATATTTT. It translates to CASSLEGSSGNTIYF.

The V gene is TRBV11-2, the J gene TRBJ2-7; possibly TRBD2 for D (5 bases). The CDR3 sequence is 14 residues long. The V and J ends lost 1 base and 6 bases respectively, with 13 bases between them. CDR1 and CDR2 (germline): SGHAT, FQNNGV. The CDR3 DNA reads TGTGCCAGCAGCTTAGTCCGCGGGTTTGGCGAGCAGTACTTC. Protein: CASSLVRGFGEQYF.